This T cell receptor beta chain was recovered during a study of human T cells and chemical hapten exposure. Looking at the study overall: Mainly, slight library volume differences in the pool made TCR yields vary. Study results and limitations: The number of TCRs above 1 in 1000 frequency did not change after DPC sensitization.

Indicated time point: healthy volunteer bleed at 2 weeks. Total RNA was isolated from whole blood that had not been fractionated. CDR1 is LGHNA, CDR2 YNFKEQ, per germline. The ends were cut back, 3 bases at V and 0 bases at J, with 15 bases in the middle. The CDR3 totals 16 residues. What the library attached to individual cDNA molecules were unique molecular identifiers. Original processing methods: Approximately 100,000 TCRs per sample was the median, with a range of about 20,000 to 690,600. TCRdb ran MiXCR on the RACE reads and lists one entry per CDR3 protein. The V and J calls were not made by the authors but by TCRdb's processing. This table holds about 130,000 distinct CDR3 sequences, approximately 9.5% found once. As regards this clonotype: Antigen: not known.

The chain employs TRBV4-2 and TRBJ2-7; possibly TRBD1 for D (5 bases). The TCR originated in a male donor in good health. Some clones in this sample may be carry-over from other donors' samples. The sample taken for sequencing was whole blood. The CDR3 bases are TGTGCCAGCAGCCAGACCGACAGCCTTCTCTCCTACGAGCAGTACTTC. Translating it yields CASSQTDSLLSYEQYF.